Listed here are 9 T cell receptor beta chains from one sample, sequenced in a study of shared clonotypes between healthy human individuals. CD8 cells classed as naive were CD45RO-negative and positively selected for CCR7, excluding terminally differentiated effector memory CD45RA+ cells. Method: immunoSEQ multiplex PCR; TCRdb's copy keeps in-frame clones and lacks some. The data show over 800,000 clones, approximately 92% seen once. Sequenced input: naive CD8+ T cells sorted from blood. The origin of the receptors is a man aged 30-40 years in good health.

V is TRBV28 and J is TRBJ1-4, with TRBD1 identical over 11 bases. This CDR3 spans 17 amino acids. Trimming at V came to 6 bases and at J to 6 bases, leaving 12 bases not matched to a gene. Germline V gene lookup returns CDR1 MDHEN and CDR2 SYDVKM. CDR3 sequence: CASSTLSPGQGDEKLFF. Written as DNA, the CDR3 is TGTGCCAGCAGCACACTATCCCCGGGACAGGGGGATGAAAAACTGTTTTTT.

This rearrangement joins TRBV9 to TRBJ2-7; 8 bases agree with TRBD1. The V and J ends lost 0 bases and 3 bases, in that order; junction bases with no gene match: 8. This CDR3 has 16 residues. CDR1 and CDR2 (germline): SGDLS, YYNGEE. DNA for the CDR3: TGTGCCAGCAGCGTAGGAGGACAGGGAGGTTTCTACGAGCAGTACTTC. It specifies CASSVGGQGGFYEQYF.

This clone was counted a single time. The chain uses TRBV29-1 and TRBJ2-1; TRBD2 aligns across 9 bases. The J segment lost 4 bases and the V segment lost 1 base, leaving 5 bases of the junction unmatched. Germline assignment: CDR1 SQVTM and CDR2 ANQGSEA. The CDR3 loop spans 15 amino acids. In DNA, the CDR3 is TGCAGCGTTGAAGCGGCTAGCGGGGTATACAATGAGCAGTTCTTC. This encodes CSVEAASGVYNEQFF.

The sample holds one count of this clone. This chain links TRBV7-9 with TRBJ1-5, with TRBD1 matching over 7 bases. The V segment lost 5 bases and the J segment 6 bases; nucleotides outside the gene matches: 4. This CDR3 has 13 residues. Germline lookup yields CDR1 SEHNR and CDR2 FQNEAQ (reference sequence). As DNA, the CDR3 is TGTGCCAGCAGCCCAGGGGGGACTCAGCCCCAGCATTTT. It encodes CASSPGGTQPQHF.

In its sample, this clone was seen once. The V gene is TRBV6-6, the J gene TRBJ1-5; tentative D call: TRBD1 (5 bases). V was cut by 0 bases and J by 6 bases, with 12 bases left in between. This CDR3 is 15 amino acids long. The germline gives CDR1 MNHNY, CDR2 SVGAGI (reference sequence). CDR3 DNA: TGTGCCAGCAGTTACTCCGGGACCGGAGGTCAGCCCCAGCATTTT. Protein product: CASSYSGTGGQPQHF.

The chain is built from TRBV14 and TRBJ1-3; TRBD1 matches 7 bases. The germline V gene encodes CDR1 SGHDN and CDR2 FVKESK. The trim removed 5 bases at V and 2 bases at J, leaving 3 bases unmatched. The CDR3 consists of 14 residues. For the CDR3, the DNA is TGTGCCAGCAGCTTCACAGGGGCTGGAAACACCATATATTTT. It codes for CASSFTGAGNTIYF.

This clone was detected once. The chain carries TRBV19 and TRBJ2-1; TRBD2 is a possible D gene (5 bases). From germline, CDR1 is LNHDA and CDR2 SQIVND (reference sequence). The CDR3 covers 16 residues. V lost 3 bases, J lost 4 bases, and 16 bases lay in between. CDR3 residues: CASSIRGTYLYNEQFF. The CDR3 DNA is TGTGCCAGTAGTATCCGGGGAACCTACCTATACAATGAGCAGTTCTTC.

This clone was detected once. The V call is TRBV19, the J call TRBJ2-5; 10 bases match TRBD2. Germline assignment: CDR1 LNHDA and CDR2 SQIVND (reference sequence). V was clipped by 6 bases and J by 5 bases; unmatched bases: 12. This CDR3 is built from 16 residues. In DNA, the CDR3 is TGTGCCAGTAGCCCAGGCTGGGCTAGCGGGAGCGAGACCCAGTACTTC. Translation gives CASSPGWASGSETQYF.

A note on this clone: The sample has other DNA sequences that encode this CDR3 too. CDR3 protein: CASSFLYEQFF. The DNA of the CDR3 is TGTGCCAGCAGTTTTCTTTATGAGCAGTTCTTC. The chain carries TRBV28 and TRBJ2-1; D is ambiguous. Germline CDR1 and CDR2: MDHEN and SYDVKM. The CDR3 loop spans 11 amino acids. V was trimmed by 3 bases and J by 8 bases, leaving 5 bases between them.